Listed below are T cell receptor beta chains from one sample, sequenced in a study of CD8+CD57+ T cells in acquired aplastic anemia. TCRdb reprocessed the reads with MiXCR, giving one entry per CDR3 protein. The sample yields more than 200,000 distinct CDR3 sequences, around 49% seen once. The sample comprised sorted CD4+, CD8+, or CD8+CD57+ T cells (not recorded which) from PBMCs. The origin of the receptors is a human donor with aplastic anemia. CDR3s include the opening cysteine and the closing phenylalanine or tryptophan. D genes are given only for firm matches. Clone sizes are given selectively: once, few, many, or a class where the clone is expanded.

V	J	size	D	DNA	CDR3
TRBV7-8	TRBJ1-2	many	NA	TGTGCCAGCAGCTTCTCCCCCAGGGTTAACTATGGCTACACCTTC	CASSFSPRVNYGYTF
TRBV20-1	TRBJ1-2	NA	NA	TGCAGTGCTAGAAGAGACCACGTAGGCCAGCGGGGCTACACCTTC	CSARRDHVGQRGYTF
TRBV11-2	TRBJ2-5	NA	NA	TGTGCCAGCAGCTTTGATCGGACGGCTGACCAAGAGACCCAGTACTTC	CASSFDRTADQETQYF
TRBV19	TRBJ2-7	NA	NA	TGTGCCAGTCACGGGGGACAAATTTACGAGCAGTACTTC	CASHGGQIYEQYF
TRBV25-1	TRBJ1-2	NA	NA	TGTGCCAGCAGTGATGCTGGAAGGATGTATGGCTACACCTTC	CASSDAGRMYGYTF
TRBV7-3	TRBJ1-5	NA	NA	TGTGCCAGCAGCAATCGACAGCTCCAGCCCCAGCATTTT	CASSNRQLQPQHF
TRBV28	TRBJ1-4	NA	NA	TGTGCCAGCAGTTTAGGTGGGCCTAAGGAAAAACTGTCTTTT	CASSLGGPKEKLSF
TRBV9	TRBJ1-2	NA	TRBD1	TGTGCCAGCAGCGTCCAAGGGGGCAGTGGGAATGGCTACACCTTC	CASSVQGGSGNGYTF
TRBV19	TRBJ1-1	many	NA	TGTGCCAGTAGTGCTTCACCGGGACGGGACACTGAAGCTTTCTTT	CASSASPGRDTEAFF
TRBV12-3/TRBV12-4	TRBJ2-1	NA	NA	TGTGCCAGCAGTATACCCTACAATGAGCAGTTCTTC	CASSIPYNEQFF
TRBV2	TRBJ2-3	NA	NA	TGTGCCAGCAGGGGAGAAGCAGATACGCAGTATTTT	CASRGEADTQYF
TRBV7-8	TRBJ1-1	many	NA	TGTGCCAGCAGCAACGGACAGCCGAACACTGAAGCTTTCTTT	CASSNGQPNTEAFF
TRBV7-2	TRBJ2-5	once	NA	TGTGCCAGCAGCTTAGTTAGTGGCCATAAGTACTTC	CASSLVSGHKYF
TRBV5-1	TRBJ1-6	NA	TRBD1	TGCGCCAGCAGCCTATCCAGACAGGGGAGCTCCTATAATTCACCCCTCCACTTT	CASSLSRQGSSYNSPLHF
TRBV9	TRBJ2-7	NA	TRBD1	TGTGCCAGCAGCGTAGAGGGACAGGGGGGCGAGCAGTACTTC	CASSVEGQGGEQYF
TRBV2	TRBJ1-6	many	TRBD1	TGTGCCAGCAGGAAGAGACAGGGCCATAATTCACCCCTCCACTTT	CASRKRQGHNSPLHF
TRBV2	TRBJ2-4	NA	NA	TGTGCCAGCATCCGAGGGGACAAAAACATTCAGTACTTC	CASIRGDKNIQYF
TRBV25-1	TRBJ2-1	NA	NA	TGTGCCAGCAGTGGAGGTGTCAAGGGACCAAACAATGAGCAGTTCTTC	CASSGGVKGPNNEQFF
TRBV5-1	TRBJ2-5	NA	NA	TGCGCCAGCAGCTCATATCAAGAGACCCAGTACTTC	CASSSYQETQYF
TRBV10-3	TRBJ2-7	NA	NA	TGTGCCAGCAGTGAATCGGCAGGGTTAAACGAGCAGTACTTC	CASSESAGLNEQYF
TRBV2	TRBJ2-1	once	TRBD2	TGTGCCAGCAGTAAGACCCCGGGGGGGGAGACCTACAATGAGCAGTTCTTC	CASSKTPGGETYNEQFF
TRBV7-9	TRBJ1-1	many	TRBD1	TGTGCCAGCAGCCTAAGGTATGACAGGGTCACTGAAGCTTTCTTT	CASSLRYDRVTEAFF
TRBV7-3	TRBJ2-5	NA	TRBD1	TGTGCCAGCAGGTCGACAGGGCTCGGGGAGACCCAGTACTTC	CASRSTGLGETQYF